Below, 10 T cell receptor beta chains from the same sample are listed, as sequenced in a study of blood T cells in healthy people across ages. Using a J-beta primer mix together with a sample-barcoded 5' primer, a second PCR was run for about 6 to 11 cycles. Using its own MiXCR run on the 5' RACE reads, TCRdb lists one record per CDR3 protein. Of about 830,000 distinct CDR3 sequences in the sample, 62% were seen once. The sequencing sample was made of blood. The source is a man younger than 40 in good health.

V and J are TRBV16 and TRBJ2-7; TRBD1 aligns across 8 bases. This CDR3 spans 15 amino acids. V lost 4 bases and J lost 3; bases outside the gene matches: 8. The V gene's germline CDR1 is KGHSY and CDR2 FQNENV. The chain's CDR3 is CASSLGQGKLYEQYF. For the CDR3, the DNA is TGTGCCAGCAGCCTTGGACAGGGAAAGCTCTACGAGCAGTACTTC.

This clonotype was observed a handful of times. J is TRBJ2-3 and V is TRBV7-3; 14 nucleotides line up with TRBD2. After removal of 4 bases from V and 7 bases from J, the junction contained 16 bases not matched to a gene. This CDR3 spans 19 amino acids. The germline V gene encodes CDR1 SGHTA and CDR2 FQGTGA. This chain's CDR3 is CASSYRHPRLAGGLHTQYF. The CDR3 region has the DNA TGTGCCAGCAGCTACCGACACCCTAGACTAGCGGGGGGGCTACATACGCAGTATTTT.

This rearrangement joins TRBV5-1 to TRBJ1-4; D may be TRBD1 (6 bases). V was shortened by 5 bases and J by 4 bases, with 15 bases between the two germline ends. The CDR3 is made up of 15 amino acids. CDR1 and CDR2 from the germline V gene are SGHRS and YFSETQ. The CDR3 nucleotides are TGCGCCAGCAGTTCTGGACAGCAGTATAATGAAAAACTGTTTTTT. Translating it yields CASSSGQQYNEKLFF. Variable domain in full (rest from reference TRBV5-1 and TRBJ1-4): KAGVTQTPRYLIKTRGQQVTLSCSPISGHRSVSWYQQTPGQGLQFLFEYFSETQRNKGNFPGRFSGRQFSNSRSEMNVSTLELGDSALYLCASSSGQQYNEKLFFGSGTQLSVL.

The chain joins TRBV9 to TRBJ1-5; D not certain. In germline, CDR1 is SGDLS, CDR2 YYNGEE. CDR3 length: 12 residues. Trimming stripped 7 bases from V and 6 bases from J, with 11 bases between. Here the CDR3 DNA reads TGTGCCAGCGCGGTCGTGGGTCAGCCCCAGCATTTT. Translation: CASAVVGQPQHF.

A remark on this clonotype: At one of its ends the junction is not consistent with the germline gene, which may arise from a read error. The chain has TRBV6-5 and TRBJ1-2, with D perhaps TRBD1 (5 bases). The germline CDR1 and CDR2 sequences are MNHEY and SVGAGI. CDR3 length equals 15 residues. The chain's CDR3 is CASSYSRDGDYGYTF. CDR3 DNA sequence: TGTGCCAGCAGTTACTCGCGGGACGGAGACTACGGCTACACCTTC.

This sequence joins TRBV5-1 and TRBJ2-1; D ambiguous. The V end was cut by 1 base, the J end by 9 bases, with 8 bases between. The CDR3 is made up of 12 amino acids. Germline V gene data show CDR1 as SGHRS and CDR2 as YFSETQ. CDR3 protein: CASSLIGSEQFF. The CDR3 DNA sequence: TGCGCCAGCAGCTTGATTGGCTCTGAGCAGTTCTTC. The variable domain in full, completed from reference TRBV5-1 and TRBJ2-1, reads KAGVTQTPRYLIKTRGQQVTLSCSPISGHRSVSWYQQTPGQGLQFLFEYFSETQRNKGNFPGRFSGRQFSNSRSEMNVSTLELGDSALYLCASSLIGSEQFFGPGTRLTVL.

This chain connects TRBV7-2 to TRBJ2-7; D is tentatively TRBD1 or TRBD2 (5 bases each). Trimming shortened V by 1 base and J by 3 bases, and 13 bases separated the two germline ends. The CDR3 covers 15 residues. Germline-derived CDR1 and CDR2 are SGHTA and FQGNSA. The CDR3 coding sequence is TGTGCCAGCAGCTTAGGGGACGTGAGCTTCTACGAGCAGTACTTC. Protein sequence: CASSLGDVSFYEQYF.

The genes are TRBV12-3 or TRBV12-4 and TRBJ2-3; 8 positions agree with TRBD2. J was trimmed by 2 bases and V by 2 bases; bases with no gene match: 6. The CDR3 has 16 amino acids. The CDR3 nucleotides read TGTGCCAGCAGTTTAACCCGGGGGGGCAACACAGATACGCAGTATTTT. Translated, it gives CASSLTRGGNTDTQYF.

This clonotype was counted a few times. J is TRBJ2-7 and V is TRBV29-1; tentative D call: TRBD1 (5 bases). This CDR3 has 12 residues. Trimming cost V 5 bases and J 0 bases, with 8 bases left between them. Germline V gives CDR1 SQVTM, CDR2 ANQGSEA. CDR3 residues: CSVQTVSYEQYF. For the CDR3, the DNA is TGCAGCGTTCAGACAGTCTCCTACGAGCAGTACTTC.

The genes are TRBV15 and TRBJ1-4; D not certain. The CDR3 is 15 residues long. Germline values: CDR1 LNHNV, CDR2 YYDKDF (reference sequence). Trimming removed 1 base at V and 7 bases at J, with 13 bases between. CDR3 in DNA: TGTGCCACCAGCAGAGTTCTGGAGGCGGGTGAAAAACTGTTTTTT. As protein: CATSRVLEAGEKLFF. Drawing the rest from reference TRBV15 and TRBJ1-4, the complete variable domain is DAMVIQNPRYQVTQFGKPVTLSCSQTLNHNVMYWYQQKSSQAPKLLFHYYDKDFNNEADTPDNFQSRRPNTSFCFLDIRSPGLGDTAMYLCATSRVLEAGEKLFFGSGTQLSVL.